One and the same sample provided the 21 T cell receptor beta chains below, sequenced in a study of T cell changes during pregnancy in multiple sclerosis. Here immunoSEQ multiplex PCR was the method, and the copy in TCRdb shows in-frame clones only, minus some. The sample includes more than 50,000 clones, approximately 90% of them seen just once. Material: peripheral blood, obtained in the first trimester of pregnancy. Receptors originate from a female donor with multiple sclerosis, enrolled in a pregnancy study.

CDR3 loop: CASKEGTGDDNEQFF. CDR3 coding DNA: TGTGCCAGTAAGGAGGGGACAGGGGATGACAATGAGCAGTTCTTC. The J gene is TRBJ2-1, the V gene TRBV19, with TRBD1 matching 10 bases. The germline V gene encodes CDR1 LNHDA and CDR2 SQIVND (reference sequence). V was pared by 7 bases and J by 5 bases, with 8 bases of the junction left unmatched. This CDR3 region has 15 residues.

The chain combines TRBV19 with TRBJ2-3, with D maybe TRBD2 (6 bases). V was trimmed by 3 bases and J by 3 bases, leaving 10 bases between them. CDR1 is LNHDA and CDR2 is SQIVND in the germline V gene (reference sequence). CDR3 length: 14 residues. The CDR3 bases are TGTGCCAGTAGTATCCCCGGAGGGACAGATACGCAGTATTTT. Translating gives CASSIPGGTDTQYF. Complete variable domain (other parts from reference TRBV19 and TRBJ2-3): DGGITQSPKYLFRKEGQNVTLSCEQNLNHDAMYWYRQDPGQGLRLIYYSQIVNDFQKGDIAEGYSVSREKKESFPLTVTSAQKNPTAFYLCASSIPGGTDTQYFGPGTRLTVL.

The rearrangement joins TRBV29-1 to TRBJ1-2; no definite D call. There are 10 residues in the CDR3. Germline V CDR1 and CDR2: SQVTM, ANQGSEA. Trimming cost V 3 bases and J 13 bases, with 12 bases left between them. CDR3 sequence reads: CSVEGVRFTF. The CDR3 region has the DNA TGCAGCGTTGAGGGAGTCAGGTTCACCTTC.

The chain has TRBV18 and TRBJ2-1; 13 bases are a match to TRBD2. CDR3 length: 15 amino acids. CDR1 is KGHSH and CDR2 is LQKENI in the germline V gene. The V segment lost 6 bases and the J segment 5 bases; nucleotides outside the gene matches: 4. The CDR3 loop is CASSPGLAGHNEQFF. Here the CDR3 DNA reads TGTGCCAGCTCCCCGGGACTAGCGGGACACAATGAGCAGTTCTTC.

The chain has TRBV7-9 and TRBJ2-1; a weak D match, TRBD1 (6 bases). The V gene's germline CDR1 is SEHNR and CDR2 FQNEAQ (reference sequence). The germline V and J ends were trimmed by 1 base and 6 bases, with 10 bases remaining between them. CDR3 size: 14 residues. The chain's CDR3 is CASSLVRTANEQFF. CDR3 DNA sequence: TGTGCCAGCAGCTTAGTAAGGACAGCCAATGAGCAGTTCTTC. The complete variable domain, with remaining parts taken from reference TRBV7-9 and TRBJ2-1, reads DTGVSQNPRHKITKRGQNVTFRCDPISEHNRLYWYRQTLGQGPEFLTYFQNEAQLEKSRLLSDRFSAERPKGSFSTLEIQRTEQGDSAMYLCASSLVRTANEQFFGPGTRLTVL.

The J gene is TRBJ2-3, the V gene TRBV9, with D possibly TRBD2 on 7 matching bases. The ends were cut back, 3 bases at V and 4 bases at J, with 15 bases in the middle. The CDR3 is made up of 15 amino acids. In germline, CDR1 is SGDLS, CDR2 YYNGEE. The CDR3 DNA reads TGTGCCAGCAGCGAGGGGGGGGACCGAGCAGATACGCAGTATTTT. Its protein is CASSEGGDRADTQYF.

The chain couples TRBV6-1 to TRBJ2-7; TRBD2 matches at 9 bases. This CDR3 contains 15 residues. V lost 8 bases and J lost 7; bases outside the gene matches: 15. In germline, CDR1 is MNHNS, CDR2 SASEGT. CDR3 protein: CASEEGGGRALEQYF. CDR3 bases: TGTGCCAGCGAGGAGGGGGGCGGGAGGGCCTTGGAGCAGTACTTC.

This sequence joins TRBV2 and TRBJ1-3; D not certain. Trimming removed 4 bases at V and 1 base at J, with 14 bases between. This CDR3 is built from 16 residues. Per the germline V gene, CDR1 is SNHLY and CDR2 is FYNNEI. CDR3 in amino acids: CASSVERAGSGNTIYF. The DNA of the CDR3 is TGTGCCAGCAGTGTTGAGAGGGCGGGATCTGGAAACACCATATATTTT.

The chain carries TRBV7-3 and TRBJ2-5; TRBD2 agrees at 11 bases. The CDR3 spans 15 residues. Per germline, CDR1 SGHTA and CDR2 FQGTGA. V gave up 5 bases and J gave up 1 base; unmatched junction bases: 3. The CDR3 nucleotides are TGTGCCAGCAGCGATAGCGGGGGGGTCCAAGAGACCCAGTACTTC. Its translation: CASSDSGGVQETQYF.

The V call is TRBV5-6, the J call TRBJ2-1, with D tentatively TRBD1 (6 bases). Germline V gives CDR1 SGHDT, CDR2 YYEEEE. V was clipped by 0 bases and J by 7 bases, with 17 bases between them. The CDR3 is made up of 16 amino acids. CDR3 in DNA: TGTGCCAGCAGCTTGGAATGGCTAGGGGGACGGAATGAGCAGTTCTTC. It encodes CASSLEWLGGRNEQFF.

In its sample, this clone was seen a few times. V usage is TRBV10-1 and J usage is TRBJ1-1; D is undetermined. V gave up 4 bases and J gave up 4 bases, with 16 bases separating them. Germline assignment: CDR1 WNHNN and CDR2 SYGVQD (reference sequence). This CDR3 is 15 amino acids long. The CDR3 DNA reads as TGCGCCAGCAGTGGCTCGGAGGCCGGCTCCACTGAAGCTTTCTTT. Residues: CASSGSEAGSTEAFF.

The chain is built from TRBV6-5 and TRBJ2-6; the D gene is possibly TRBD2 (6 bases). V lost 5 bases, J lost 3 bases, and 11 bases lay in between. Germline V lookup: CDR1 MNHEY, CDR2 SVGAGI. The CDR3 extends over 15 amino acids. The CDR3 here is CASSLMGGGANVLTF. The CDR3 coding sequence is TGTGCCAGCAGTCTTATGGGGGGTGGGGCCAACGTCCTGACTTTC.

This chain's CDR3 is CAISESDASGTGSYGYTF. CDR3 nucleotides: TGTGCCATCAGTGAGTCCGATGCCTCCGGGACAGGGAGCTATGGCTACACCTTC. The rearrangement links TRBV10-3 to TRBJ1-2, with 9 bases identical to TRBD1. The junction had 12 bases not matched to a gene; V was cut back by 0 bases and J by 4 bases. Germline CDR1 ENHRY, CDR2 SYGVKD. This CDR3 is built from 18 residues.

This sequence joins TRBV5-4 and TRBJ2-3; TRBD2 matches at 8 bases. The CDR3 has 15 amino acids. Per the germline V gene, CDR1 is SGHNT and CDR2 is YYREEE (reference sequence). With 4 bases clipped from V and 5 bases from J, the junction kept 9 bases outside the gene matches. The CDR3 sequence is CASSRGGLGKDTQYF. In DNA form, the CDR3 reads TGTGCCAGCAGCCGGGGGGGACTAGGGAAAGATACGCAGTATTTT.

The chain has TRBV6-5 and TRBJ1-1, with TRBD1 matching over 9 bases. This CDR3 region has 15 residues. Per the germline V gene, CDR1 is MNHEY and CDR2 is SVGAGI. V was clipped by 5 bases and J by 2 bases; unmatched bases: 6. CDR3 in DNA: TGTGCCAGCAGTACAAAAACAGGGGGCAACACTGAAGCTTTCTTT. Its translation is CASSTKTGGNTEAFF.

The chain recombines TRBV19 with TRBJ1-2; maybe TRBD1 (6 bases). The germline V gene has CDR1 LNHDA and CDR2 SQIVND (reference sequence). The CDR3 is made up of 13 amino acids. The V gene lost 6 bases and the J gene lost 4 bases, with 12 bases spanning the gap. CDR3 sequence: CASSSRDTYGYTF. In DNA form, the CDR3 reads TGTGCCAGTAGCTCCCGGGACACCTATGGCTACACCTTC.

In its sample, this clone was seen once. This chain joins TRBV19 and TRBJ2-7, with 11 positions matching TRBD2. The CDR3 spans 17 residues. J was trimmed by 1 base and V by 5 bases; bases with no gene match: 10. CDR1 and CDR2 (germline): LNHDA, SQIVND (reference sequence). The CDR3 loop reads CASSGWTSGSLSYEQYF. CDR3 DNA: TGTGCCAGTAGTGGATGGACTAGCGGGTCCCTATCCTACGAGCAGTACTTC.

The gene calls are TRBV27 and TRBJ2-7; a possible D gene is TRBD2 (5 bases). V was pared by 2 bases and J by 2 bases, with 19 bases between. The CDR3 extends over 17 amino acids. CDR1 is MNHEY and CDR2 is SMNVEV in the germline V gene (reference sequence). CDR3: CASSLNHREITPYEQYF. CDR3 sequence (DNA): TGTGCCAGCAGTTTAAATCATCGGGAAATTACACCCTACGAGCAGTACTTC.

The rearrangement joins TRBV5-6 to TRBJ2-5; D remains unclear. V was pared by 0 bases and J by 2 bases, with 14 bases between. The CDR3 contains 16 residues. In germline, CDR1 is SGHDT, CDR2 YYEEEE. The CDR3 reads CASSLGPRQAQETQYF. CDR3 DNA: TGTGCCAGCAGCTTGGGTCCACGGCAGGCTCAAGAGACCCAGTACTTC.

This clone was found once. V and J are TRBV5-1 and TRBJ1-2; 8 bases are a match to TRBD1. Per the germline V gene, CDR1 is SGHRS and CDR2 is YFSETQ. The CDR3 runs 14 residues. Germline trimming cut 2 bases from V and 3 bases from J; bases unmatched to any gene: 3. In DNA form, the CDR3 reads TGCGCCAGCAGCTTTTTGACAGGGGACTATGGCTACACCTTC. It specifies CASSFLTGDYGYTF.

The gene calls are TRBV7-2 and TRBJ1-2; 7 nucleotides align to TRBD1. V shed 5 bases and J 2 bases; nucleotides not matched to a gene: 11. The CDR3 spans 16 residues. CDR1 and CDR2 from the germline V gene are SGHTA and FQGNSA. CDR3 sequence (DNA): TGTGCCAGCAGCCGCGGGGCGGGACAGTTCAACTATGGCTACACCTTC. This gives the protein CASSRGAGQFNYGYTF.